Below are 21 T cell receptor beta chains sequenced from a single sample in a study of regulatory T cells in long-lasting Graves disease. CDR3-region Arm-PCR and iRepertoire HTBI primers produced the TCR beta libraries. Each CDR3 protein is one row after TCRdb ran MiXCR on the multiplex PCR reads. The sample contains 300,000 to 500,000 distinct CDR3 sequences, less than 25% of which appear only once. Described time point: persistent/refractory GD, antithyroid drugs over 5 years with positive TRAb. From PBMCs, RNA was extracted and then used to make the TCR library. This sample comprised peripheral blood mononuclear cells (PBMCs), obtained when the disease was refractory, from a patient treated with antithyroid drugs. The receptor source for this set is a female donor with Graves disease.

This clonotype was counted only a few times. The chain is built from TRBV19 and TRBJ2-7; 8 nucleotides line up with TRBD2. Germline V gives CDR1 LNHDA, CDR2 SQIVND (reference sequence). V lost 3 bases and J lost 3; bases outside the gene matches: 7. The CDR3 is 15 residues long. CDR3 coding DNA: TGTGCCAGTAGTATCCTAGCGGGCGGTAACTACGAGCAGTACTTC. As protein: CASSILAGGNYEQYF.

The chain combines TRBV4-3 with TRBJ1-6; TRBD1 might be the D (6 bases). V lost 0 bases to trimming and J lost 8 bases, with 14 bases between them. The CDR3 loop spans 16 amino acids. Germline V gene sequence: CDR1 LGHNA, CDR2 YSLEER. The CDR3 protein is CASSQDYWGADSPLHF. CDR3 nucleotide sequence: TGCGCCAGCAGCCAAGATTATTGGGGGGCTGATTCACCCCTCCACTTT.

The J gene is TRBJ1-5, the V gene TRBV28; no firm D call. V lost 6 bases and J 6 bases, leaving 24 bases between the germline ends. CDR1 and CDR2 (germline): MDHEN, SYDVKM. This CDR3 is built from 17 residues. The DNA of the CDR3 is TGTGCCAGCAGGTTTATGAGGACCCTTTTTTTGCGTCAGCCCCAGCATTTT. Amino acid sequence: CASRFMRTLFLRQPQHF.

This clonotype was seen a few times. J is TRBJ2-6 and V is TRBV5-1; D ambiguous. The CDR3 length is 13 residues. Trimming took off 7 bases at V and 6 bases at J, with 11 bases between the two ends. CDR1 SGHRS and CDR2 YFSETQ come from the germline V gene. CDR3 nucleotides: TGCGCCAGCGACTGCGGCGAGGCCAACGTCCTGACTTTC. Translated: CASDCGEANVLTF.

This clonotype was observed a few times. The gene calls are TRBV14 and TRBJ2-7; tentative D call: TRBD2 (6 bases). The CDR3 contains 14 residues. V lost 3 bases to trimming and J lost 4 bases, with 13 bases between them. Germline V CDR1 and CDR2: SGHDN, FVKESK. The CDR3 DNA reads TGTGCCAGCAGCCAGTCTAGCGCCCCTTACGAGCAGTACTTC. This translates into CASSQSSAPYEQYF.

This clonotype has at least ten counts. V and J are TRBV28 and TRBJ1-4; 7 nucleotides match TRBD1. From germline, CDR1 is MDHEN and CDR2 SYDVKM. V shed 8 bases, J shed 0 bases, and the junction held 9 bases outside the gene matches. This CDR3 spans 16 amino acids. CDR3 protein: CASQTGVRATNEKLFF. DNA of the CDR3: TGTGCCAGCCAAACAGGGGTTAGAGCAACTAATGAAAAACTGTTTTTT. The variable domain in full, with the rest retrieved from reference TRBV28 and TRBJ1-4, is DVKVTQSSRYLVKRTGEKVFLECVQDMDHENMFWYRQDPGLGLRLIYFSYDVKMKEKGDIPEGYSVSREKKERFSLILESASTNQTSMYLCASQTGVRATNEKLFFGSGTQLSVL.

The chain carries TRBV7-9 and TRBJ2-1; 8 nucleotides agree with TRBD2. Germline values: CDR1 SEHNR, CDR2 FQNEAQ (reference sequence). V trimming: 2 bases; J trimming: 9 bases; junction bases outside the gene matches: 3. This CDR3 spans 13 amino acids. CDR3 in amino acids: CASSLYSGTEQFF. In DNA form, the CDR3 reads TGTGCCAGCAGCTTATATAGCGGGACTGAGCAGTTCTTC.

V is TRBV20-1 and J is TRBJ1-5; weak D call: TRBD1 (5 bases). Germline V gives CDR1 DFQATT, CDR2 SNEGSKA (reference sequence). The CDR3 spans 14 residues. Trimming cost V 0 bases and J 11 bases, with 17 bases left between them. The CDR3 is CSARDPRVVAAQHF. The CDR3 coding sequence is TGCAGTGCTAGAGATCCCAGGGTAGTCGCAGCCCAGCATTTT.

The V call is TRBV20-1, the J call TRBJ1-5; 8 bases align to TRBD1. CDR3 length: 15 amino acids. In germline, CDR1 is DFQATT, CDR2 SNEGSKA (reference sequence). The junction had 7 bases not matched to a gene; V was cut back by 6 bases and J by 0 bases. Here the CDR3 reads CSALTGEYSNQPQHF. CDR3 bases: TGCAGTGCCCTGACAGGGGAATATAGCAATCAGCCCCAGCATTTT.

This clonotype showed up just a few times. The CDR3 sequence is CASSTYLFYEQYF. In DNA form, the CDR3 reads TGTGCCAGTAGTACCTACCTTTTTTACGAGCAGTACTTC. The chain combines TRBV19 with TRBJ2-7, with no clear D. The CDR3 loop spans 13 amino acids. CDR1 and CDR2 from the germline V gene are LNHDA and SQIVND (reference sequence). V dropped 4 bases and J dropped 4 bases, with 11 bases sitting between them.

The chain employs TRBV2 and TRBJ1-5; tentative D call: TRBD1 (6 bases). This CDR3 is built from 15 residues. CDR1 is SNHLY and CDR2 is FYNNEI in the germline V gene. The V and J ends lost 4 bases and 5 bases respectively, with 15 bases between them. The CDR3 coding sequence is TGTGCCAGCAGTGGGGGGGGCGCGAATTATCAGCCCCAGCATTTT. It is translated as CASSGGGANYQPQHF.

This clonotype was counted many times. The gene calls are TRBV14 and TRBJ2-7; D remains unclear. V gave up 0 bases and J gave up 1 base, with 7 bases separating them. Germline-derived CDR1 and CDR2 are SGHDN and FVKESK. This CDR3 spans 14 amino acids. CDR3 nucleotide sequence: TGTGCCAGCAGCCAAGATTTGGGATCCTACGAGCAGTACTTC. This translates into CASSQDLGSYEQYF. The complete variable domain, with remaining parts taken from reference TRBV14 and TRBJ2-7, reads EAGVTQFPSHSVIEKGQTVTLRCDPISGHDNLYWYRRVMGKEIKFLLHFVKESKQDESGMPNNRFLAERTGGTYSTLKVQPAELEDSGVYFCASSQDLGSYEQYFGPGTRLTVT.

This clonotype has at least ten counts. This chain connects TRBV7-2 to TRBJ1-5; a weak D match, TRBD1 (5 bases). This CDR3 has 15 amino acids. Between the trimmed V and J ends, which lost 1 base and 5 bases, there was a span of 12 bases. CDR1 and CDR2 (germline): SGHTA, FQGNSA. The CDR3 loop reads CASSLVAGGDQPQHF. In nucleotides, the CDR3 is TGTGCCAGCAGCTTAGTAGCCGGGGGGGATCAGCCCCAGCATTTT.

The rearrangement uses TRBV15 and TRBJ2-7; D possibly uses TRBD1 or TRBD2 (6 bases each). Trimming removed 0 bases from V and 2 bases from J, with 14 bases in between. Germline CDR1 LNHNV, CDR2 YYDKDF (reference sequence). The CDR3 is made up of 16 amino acids. DNA for the CDR3: TGTGCCACCAGCAGAGATCTGGGGGGCCCGACCTACGAGCAGTACTTC. It is translated as CATSRDLGGPTYEQYF. Based on the CDR3 plus reference TRBV15 and TRBJ2-7, the full variable domain is DAMVIQNPRYQVTQFGKPVTLSCSQTLNHNVMYWYQQKSSQAPKLLFHYYDKDFNNEADTPDNFQSRRPNTSFCFLDIRSPGLGDTAMYLCATSRDLGGPTYEQYFGPGTRLTVT.

The rearrangement links TRBV11-2 to TRBJ2-7; 10 bases match TRBD1. CDR1 is SGHAT, CDR2 FQNNGV, per germline. There are 16 residues in the CDR3. V shed 4 bases, J shed 2 bases, and the junction held 8 bases outside the gene matches. CDR3 nucleotide sequence: TGTGCCAGCAGCTCACTACCGGGACAGGGGACCTACGAGCAGTACTTC. This sequence encodes CASSSLPGQGTYEQYF.

The V call is TRBV7-8, the J call TRBJ2-7, with no clear D. Trimming shortened V by 1 base and J by 9 bases, and 16 bases separated the two germline ends. Germline V lookup: CDR1 SGHVS, CDR2 FQNEAQ. This CDR3 comprises 14 residues. The CDR3 DNA sequence: TGTGCCAGCAGCTTAGGTGAAGGGAAGGGTATGCAGTACTTC. Protein product: CASSLGEGKGMQYF.

This clonotype was seen ten or more times. The chain links TRBV18 to TRBJ1-1; no reliable D call. The CDR3 consists of 13 residues. V was pared by 6 bases and J by 1 base, with 9 bases between. Germline V gives CDR1 KGHSH, CDR2 LQKENI. CDR3 sequence: CASSQTANTEAFF. The CDR3 DNA reads TGTGCCAGCTCTCAAACCGCGAACACTGAAGCTTTCTTT.

This clonotype has just a few counts. The genes are TRBV10-3 and TRBJ1-2; TRBD1 matches 10 bases. CDR3 length: 16 amino acids. Germline loops: CDR1 ENHRY, CDR2 SYGVKD. V lost 2 bases, J lost 4 bases, and 7 bases stayed unmatched. CDR3 loop: CAISEKSGTGVYGYTF. The CDR3, as DNA: TGTGCCATCAGTGAGAAGTCCGGGACAGGGGTCTATGGCTACACCTTC.

In this sample, this clonotype turned up many times. The V and J genes are TRBV30 and TRBJ1-1; D is unclear. V was cut by 2 bases and J by 0 bases, with 7 bases left in between. Germline V CDR1 and CDR2: GTSNPN, SVGIG (reference sequence). The CDR3 totals 13 residues. CDR3 region: CAWSPTVNTEAFF. CDR3 DNA sequence: TGTGCCTGGAGTCCCACAGTGAACACTGAAGCTTTCTTT.

This clonotype has more than one count but fewer than ten. J is TRBJ2-2 and V is TRBV7-6; 7 bases match TRBD2. The CDR3 contains 18 residues. From germline, CDR1 is SGHVS and CDR2 FNYEAQ. The V segment lost 2 bases and the J segment 4 bases; nucleotides outside the gene matches: 13. The CDR3 DNA reads as TGTGCCAGCAGCTTACTAGGCGGGAGTGGTTCTGGCACCGGGGAGCTGTTTTTT. Amino acids: CASSLLGGSGSGTGELFF.

CDR3 in DNA: TGTGCCAGCAGTGGTCGGGGCTTTGGAAACACCATATATTTT. It translates to CASSGRGFGNTIYF. The V and J genes are TRBV6-1 and TRBJ1-3, with D perhaps TRBD1 (5 bases). Germline CDR1 MNHNS, CDR2 SASEGT. The CDR3 covers 14 residues. V lost 4 bases, J lost 3 bases, and 10 bases lay in between.